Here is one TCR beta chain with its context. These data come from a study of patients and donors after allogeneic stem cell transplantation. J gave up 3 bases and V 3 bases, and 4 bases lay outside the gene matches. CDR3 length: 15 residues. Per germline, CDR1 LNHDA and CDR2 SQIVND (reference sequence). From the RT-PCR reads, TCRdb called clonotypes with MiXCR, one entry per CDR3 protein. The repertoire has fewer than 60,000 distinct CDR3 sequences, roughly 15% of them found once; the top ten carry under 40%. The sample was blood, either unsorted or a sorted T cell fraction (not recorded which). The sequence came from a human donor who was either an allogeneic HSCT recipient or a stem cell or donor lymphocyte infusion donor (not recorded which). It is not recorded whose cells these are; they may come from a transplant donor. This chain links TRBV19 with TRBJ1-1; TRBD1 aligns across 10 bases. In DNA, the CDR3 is TGTGCCAGTAGTATGCAGGACAGGGGGGACACTGAAGCTTTCTTT. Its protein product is CASSMQDRGDTEAFF.